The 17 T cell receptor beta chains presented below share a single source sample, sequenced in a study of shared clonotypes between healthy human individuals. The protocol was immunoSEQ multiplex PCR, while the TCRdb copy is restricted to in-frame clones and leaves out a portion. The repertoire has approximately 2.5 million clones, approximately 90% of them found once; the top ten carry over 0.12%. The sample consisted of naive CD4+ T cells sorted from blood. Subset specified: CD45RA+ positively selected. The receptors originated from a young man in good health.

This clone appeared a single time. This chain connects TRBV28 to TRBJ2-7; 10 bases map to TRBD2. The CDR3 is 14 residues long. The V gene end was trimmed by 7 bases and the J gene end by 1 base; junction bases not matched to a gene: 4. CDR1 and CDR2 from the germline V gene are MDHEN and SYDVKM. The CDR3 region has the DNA TGTGCCAGCACCGCTAGCGGGGGATCCTACGAGCAGTACTTC. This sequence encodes CASTASGGSYEQYF.

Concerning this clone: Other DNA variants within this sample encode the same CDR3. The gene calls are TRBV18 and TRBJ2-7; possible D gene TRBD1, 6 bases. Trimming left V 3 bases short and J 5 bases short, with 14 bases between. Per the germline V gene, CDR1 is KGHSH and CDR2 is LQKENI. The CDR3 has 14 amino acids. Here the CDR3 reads CASSPLPTGNEQYF. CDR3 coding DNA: TGTGCCAGCTCACCTCTTCCGACAGGAAACGAGCAGTACTTC.

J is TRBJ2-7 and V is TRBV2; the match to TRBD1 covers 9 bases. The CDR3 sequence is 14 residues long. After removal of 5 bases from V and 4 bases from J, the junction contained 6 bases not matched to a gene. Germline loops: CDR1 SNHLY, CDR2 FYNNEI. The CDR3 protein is CASSPGTGFYEQYF. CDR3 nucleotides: TGTGCCAGCAGTCCCGGGACAGGGTTTTACGAGCAGTACTTC. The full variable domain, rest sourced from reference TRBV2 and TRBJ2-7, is EPEVTQTPSHQVTQMGQEVILRCVPISNHLYFYWYRQILGQKVEFLVSFYNNEISEKSEIFDDQFSVERPDGSNFTLKIRSTKLEDSAMYFCASSPGTGFYEQYFGPGTRLTVT.

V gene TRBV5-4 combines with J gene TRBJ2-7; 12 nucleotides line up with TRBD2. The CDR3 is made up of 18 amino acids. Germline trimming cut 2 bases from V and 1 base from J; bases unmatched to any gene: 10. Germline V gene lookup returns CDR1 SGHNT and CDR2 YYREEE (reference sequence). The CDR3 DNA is TGTGCCAGCAGCTTTAGACTAGCGGGAGTCCATACTTCCTACGAGCAGTACTTC. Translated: CASSFRLAGVHTSYEQYF.

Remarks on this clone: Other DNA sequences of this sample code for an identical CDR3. CDR3 protein: CASSLRQETQYF. CDR3 DNA sequence: TGTGCCAGCAGCTTAAGACAAGAGACCCAGTACTTC. The chain uses TRBV7-2 and TRBJ2-5, with D unclear. The CDR3 length is 12 residues. Trimming took off 2 bases at V and 2 bases at J, with 3 bases between the two ends. Germline lookup yields CDR1 SGHTA and CDR2 FQGNSA.

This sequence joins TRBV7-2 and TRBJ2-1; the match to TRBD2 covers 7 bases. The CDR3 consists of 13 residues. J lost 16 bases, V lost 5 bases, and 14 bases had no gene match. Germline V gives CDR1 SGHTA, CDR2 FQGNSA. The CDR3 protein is CASSPDRGGKGFF. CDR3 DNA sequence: TGTGCCAGCAGCCCGGACCGCGGGGGAAAGGGATTCTTC.

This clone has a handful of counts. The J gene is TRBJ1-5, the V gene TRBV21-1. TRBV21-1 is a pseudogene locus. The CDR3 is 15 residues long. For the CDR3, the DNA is TGTGCCAGCAGCAAACTGAGGTCCTCGGAGCAGCCCCAGCATTTT. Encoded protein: CASSKLRSSEQPQHF.

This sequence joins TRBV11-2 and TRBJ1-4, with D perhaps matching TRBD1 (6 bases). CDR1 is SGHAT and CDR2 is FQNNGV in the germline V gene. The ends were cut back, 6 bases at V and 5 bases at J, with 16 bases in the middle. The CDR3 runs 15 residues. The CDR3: CASSRTGTGNEKLFF. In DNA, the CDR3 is TGTGCCAGCAGTAGGACCGGAACAGGGAATGAAAAACTGTTTTTT.

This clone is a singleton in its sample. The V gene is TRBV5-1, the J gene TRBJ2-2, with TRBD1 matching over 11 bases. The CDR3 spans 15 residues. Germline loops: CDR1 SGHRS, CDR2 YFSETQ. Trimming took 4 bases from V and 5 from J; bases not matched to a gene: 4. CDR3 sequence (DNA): TGCGCCAGCAGCCGGACAGGGGGCTGGACCGGGGAGCTGTTTTTT. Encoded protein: CASSRTGGWTGELFF.

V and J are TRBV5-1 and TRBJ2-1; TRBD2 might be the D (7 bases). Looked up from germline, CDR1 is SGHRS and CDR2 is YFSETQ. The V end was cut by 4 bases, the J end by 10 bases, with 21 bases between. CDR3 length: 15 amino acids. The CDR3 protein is CASSKGGGADLEQFF. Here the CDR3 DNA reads TGCGCCAGCAGCAAGGGAGGGGGAGCGGATTTGGAGCAGTTCTTC.

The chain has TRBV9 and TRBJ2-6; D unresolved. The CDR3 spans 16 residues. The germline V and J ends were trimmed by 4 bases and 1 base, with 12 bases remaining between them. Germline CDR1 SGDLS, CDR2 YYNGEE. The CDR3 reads CASSFLSRSGANVLTF. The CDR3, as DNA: TGTGCCAGCAGCTTTCTATCCCGGTCTGGGGCCAACGTCCTGACTTTC.

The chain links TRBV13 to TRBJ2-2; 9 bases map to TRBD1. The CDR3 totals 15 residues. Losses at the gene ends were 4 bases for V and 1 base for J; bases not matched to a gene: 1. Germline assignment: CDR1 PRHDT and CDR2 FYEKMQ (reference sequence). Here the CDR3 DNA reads TGTGCCAGCAGCTCGGACAGGGGGAACACCGGGGAGCTGTTTTTT. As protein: CASSSDRGNTGELFF.

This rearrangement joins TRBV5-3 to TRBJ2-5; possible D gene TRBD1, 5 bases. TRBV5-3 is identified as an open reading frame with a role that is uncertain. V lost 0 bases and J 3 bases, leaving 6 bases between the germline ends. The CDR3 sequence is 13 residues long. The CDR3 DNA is TGTGCCAGAAGCTTGGGACAGAAAGAGACCCAGTACTTC. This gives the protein CARSLGQKETQYF.

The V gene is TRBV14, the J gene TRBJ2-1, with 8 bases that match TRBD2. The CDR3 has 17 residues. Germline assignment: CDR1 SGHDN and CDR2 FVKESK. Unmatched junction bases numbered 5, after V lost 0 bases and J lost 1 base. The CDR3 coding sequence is TGTGCCAGCAGCCAAGATCTAGGGACTAGATCCTACAATGAGCAGTTCTTC. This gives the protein CASSQDLGTRSYNEQFF.

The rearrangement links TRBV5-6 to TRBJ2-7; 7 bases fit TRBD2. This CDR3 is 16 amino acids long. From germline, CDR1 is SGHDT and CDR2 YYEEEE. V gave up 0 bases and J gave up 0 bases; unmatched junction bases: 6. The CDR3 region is CASSLGPAGSSYEQYF. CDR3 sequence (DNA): TGTGCCAGCAGCTTGGGCCCAGCGGGGAGCTCCTACGAGCAGTACTTC.

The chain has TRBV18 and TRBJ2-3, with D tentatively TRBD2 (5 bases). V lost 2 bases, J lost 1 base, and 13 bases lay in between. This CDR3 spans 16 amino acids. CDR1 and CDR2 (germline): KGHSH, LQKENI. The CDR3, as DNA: TGTGCCAGCTCACCAACGAGGGTGGTCGGCACAGATACGCAGTATTTT. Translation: CASSPTRVVGTDTQYF.

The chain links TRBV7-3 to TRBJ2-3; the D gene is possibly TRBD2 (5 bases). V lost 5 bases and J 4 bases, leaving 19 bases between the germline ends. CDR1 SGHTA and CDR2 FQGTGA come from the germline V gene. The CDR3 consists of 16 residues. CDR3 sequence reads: CASSPRGPSNADTQYF. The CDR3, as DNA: TGTGCCAGCAGCCCGCGAGGGCCCTCGAATGCAGATACGCAGTATTTT.